This paragraph covers one TCR beta chain sequence. This sample was taken from a study of blood T cell repertoires in COVID-19. Study at large: Samples taken during acute and convalescent COVID-19 were collected in the United States, Italy and Spain. Nucleic acid was either cDNA or gDNA, and it came from T cells, B-cell-depleted T cells, or PBMCs.

CDR1 and CDR2 from the germline V gene are LNHDA and SQIVND (reference sequence). Trimming removed 5 bases at V and 10 bases at J, with 17 bases between. This CDR3 spans 13 amino acids. Original analysis: Amplifying reference gene primers gave estimates of nucleated cell counts. Repertoires were generated with immunoSEQ multiplex PCR, while TCRdb's copy carries only in-frame clones and drops some. The V and J calls and clone size come from that table; D and trimming were worked out from the DNA. The repertoire holds about 530,000 clones, 85% to 90% seen once, with roughly 7.3% in the top ten. While infection was still active, Seattle patients were enrolled and then followed longitudinally.

The chain recombines TRBV19 with TRBJ1-2; weak D call: TRBD1 (5 bases). The sequenced material came from peripheral blood. This clonotype was sampled from a woman in her 50s with COVID-19, enrolled during active disease. CDR3 amino acids: CASSQTGRDSYTF. Written as DNA, the CDR3 is TGTGCCAGTAGTCAAACCGGGAGGGACTCCTACACCTTC.